The clone carrying this TCR beta chain showed up just a few times. Trimming stripped 0 bases from V and 4 bases from J, with 15 bases between. CDR3 length equals 16 residues. From germline, CDR1 is SGDLS and CDR2 YYNGEE. Each CDR3 protein gets one entry after TCRdb re-called the 5' RACE reads with MiXCR. Of 300,000 or so distinct CDR3 sequences listed, approximately 8% are singletons. The data belong to a study of T cells after yellow fever vaccination. Sequenced here: PBMCs, sampled around 45 days after the first yellow fever vaccination. This clonotype was obtained from a man aged 18 to 35 who received the YFV17D yellow fever vaccine. The rearrangement links TRBV9 to TRBJ2-3, with a weak D call TRBD2 (5 bases). The CDR3 DNA reads TGTGCCAGCAGCGTAGCGGCAGGAATAGCGCCAGATACGCAGTATTTT. It codes for CASSVAAGIAPDTQYF. The full variable domain, with the rest looked up from reference TRBV9 and TRBJ2-3, is DSGVTQTPKHLITATGQRVTLRCSPRSGDLSVYWYQQSLDQGLQFLIQYYNGEERAKGNILERFSAQQFPDLHSELNLSSLELGDSALYFCASSVAAGIAPDTQYFGPGTRLTVL.